These 21 T cell receptor beta chains were sequenced from one sample in a study of cytomegalovirus exposure and HLA in healthy donors (TCRdb year 2017). The protocol used for the library was the immunoSEQ multiplex PCR assay. The multiplex PCR relied on a mix of 60 forward primers for TCR Vbeta segments and 13 reverse primers for TCR Jbeta segments. TCRdb took over this immuneACCESS table, retaining in-frame rearrangements with V and J assigned. Such tables are incomplete; in checked studies, under half of the missing clones stem from an unresolved V gene, and the remainder is unexplained. In all, the sample holds approximately 130,000 clones, and roughly 80% of those were seen once. Roughly 7.7% of the sample lies in the top ten. The specimen sequenced was PBMCs. The source is a woman between 45 and 65 years old in good health and CMV-seropositive.

CDR3 DNA: TGTGCCAGCAATATAAAAGGGCAGGGGATTGGCTACACCTTC. Its translation: CASNIKGQGIGYTF. The chain uses TRBV5-4 and TRBJ1-2; perhaps TRBD1 as D (6 bases). CDR1 and CDR2 (germline): SGHNT, YYREEE (reference sequence). The V and J ends lost 6 bases and 7 bases respectively, with 19 bases between them. The CDR3 runs to 14 residues.

V gene TRBV15 combines with J gene TRBJ2-5; 15 positions agree with TRBD2. CDR1 is LNHNV and CDR2 is YYDKDF in the germline V gene (reference sequence). The CDR3 consists of 17 residues. V trimming: 4 bases; J trimming: 1 base; junction bases outside the gene matches: 4. CDR3 DNA: TGTGCCACCAGCACTCCGGGACTAGCGGGGGGCCAAGAGACCCAGTACTTC. Translation: CATSTPGLAGGQETQYF.

The rearrangement links TRBV29-1 to TRBJ1-3; D is unresolved. The CDR3 is 13 residues long. Germline-derived CDR1 and CDR2 are SQVTM and ANQGSEA. V was clipped by 6 bases and J by 0 bases, with 9 bases between them. In DNA form, the CDR3 reads TGCAGCGTGGAGAGATTCTCTGGAAACACCATATATTTT. Amino acids: CSVERFSGNTIYF.

This sequence joins TRBV5-1 and TRBJ2-7, with 11 bases matching TRBD2. The CDR3 consists of 18 residues. Germline CDR1 is SGHRS and CDR2 is YFSETQ. The ends lost 0 bases at V and 3 bases at J; junction bases unmatched: 11. The CDR3 sequence is CASSLVALAGGISYEQYF. The CDR3 region has the DNA TGCGCCAGCAGCTTGGTTGCGCTAGCGGGGGGAATAAGCTACGAGCAGTACTTC. The full variable domain, in which reference TRBV5-1 and TRBJ2-7 provide the parts outside the CDR3, is KAGVTQTPRYLIKTRGQQVTLSCSPISGHRSVSWYQQTPGQGLQFLFEYFSETQRNKGNFPGRFSGRQFSNSRSEMNVSTLELGDSALYLCASSLVALAGGISYEQYFGPGTRLTVT.

The CDR3: CASSLGTGVLEQYF. For the CDR3, the DNA is TGTGCCAGCAGTTTAGGGACAGGGGTCCTCGAGCAGTACTTC. V and J are TRBV28 and TRBJ2-7; TRBD1 agrees at 10 bases. This CDR3 contains 14 residues. The junction had 4 bases not matched to a gene; V was cut back by 2 bases and J by 6 bases. The germline CDR1 and CDR2 sequences are MDHEN and SYDVKM.

Concerning this clone itself: Other DNA sequences in this specimen translate into the identical CDR3. The CDR3 reads CATSRDPTEEETQYF. The CDR3 region has the DNA TGTGCCACCAGCAGAGATCCGACAGAGGAAGAGACCCAGTACTTC. This chain joins TRBV15 and TRBJ2-5, with D possibly being TRBD1 (5 bases). Germline V CDR1 and CDR2: LNHNV, YYDKDF (reference sequence). The CDR3 is made up of 15 amino acids. V lost 0 bases, J lost 3 bases, and 11 bases lay in between.

This chain joins TRBV7-9 and TRBJ1-1; D gene unclear. V was shortened by 2 bases and J by 6 bases, with 13 bases between the two germline ends. CDR1 and CDR2 from the germline V gene are SEHNR and FQNEAQ (reference sequence). This CDR3 is 14 amino acids long. The CDR3 loop is CASSLRPAGSEAFF. In DNA, the CDR3 is TGTGCCAGCAGCTTAAGACCGGCGGGGTCTGAAGCTTTCTTT.

The chain couples TRBV19 to TRBJ2-2, with 7 bases identical to TRBD2. The CDR3 spans 15 residues. Trimming cost V 3 bases and J 7 bases; bases outside gene matches: 8. CDR1 is LNHDA and CDR2 is SQIVND in the germline V gene (reference sequence). The CDR3 DNA follows: TGTGCCAGTAGTATGGGGAGGGCCCGTTTCGGGGAGCTGTTTTTT. Protein product: CASSMGRARFGELFF.

This rearrangement joins TRBV28 to TRBJ1-1; 7 nucleotides line up with TRBD1. J was trimmed by 6 bases and V by 6 bases; bases with no gene match: 4. CDR3 length: 12 residues. Germline CDR1 is MDHEN and CDR2 is SYDVKM. This CDR3 reads CASRSTGPEAFF. The CDR3 DNA is TGTGCCAGCAGGTCGACAGGGCCTGAAGCTTTCTTT.

As for this clone: The sample has other DNA sequences that encode this CDR3 too. The chain uses TRBV7-3 and TRBJ2-7; weak D call: TRBD1 (5 bases). This CDR3 region has 15 residues. Germline V CDR1 and CDR2: SGHTA, FQGTGA. Deletions cut 5 bases from V and 0 bases from J, with 14 bases between. The CDR3 sequence: CASSLRGRVSYEQYF. For the CDR3, the DNA is TGTGCCAGCAGCCTACGAGGCAGGGTCTCCTACGAGCAGTACTTC.

The V and J genes are TRBV9 and TRBJ1-4; maybe TRBD1 (5 bases). This CDR3 has 14 amino acids. The germline V gene has CDR1 SGDLS and CDR2 YYNGEE. V gave up 0 bases and J gave up 7 bases, with 10 bases separating them. CDR3 amino acids: CASSVGQGSEKLFF. The CDR3 nucleotides are TGTGCCAGCAGCGTAGGCCAGGGTAGTGAAAAACTGTTTTTT.

This clone was detected only once. This chain joins TRBV12-5 and TRBJ1-2, with D possibly matching TRBD1 (5 bases). The ends were cut back, 3 bases at V and 8 bases at J, with 19 bases in the middle. The CDR3 covers 15 residues. CDR1 and CDR2 (germline): LGHNT, FRNRAP. CDR3 amino acids: CASGFSEQALRGYTF. For the CDR3, the DNA is TGTGCTAGTGGTTTTTCCGAACAGGCCCTAAGGGGCTACACCTTC.

This chain links TRBV20-1 with TRBJ1-4; D ambiguous. The CDR3 consists of 11 residues. Per germline, CDR1 DFQATT and CDR2 SNEGSKA (reference sequence). V gave up 8 bases and J gave up 4 bases, with 8 bases separating them. The CDR3 DNA follows: TGCAGTCCCCGGGATAATGAAAAACTGTTTTTT. It encodes CSPRDNEKLFF.

V is TRBV6-1 and J is TRBJ2-7, with 12 bases fitting TRBD2. This CDR3 has 15 residues. The junction had 5 bases not matched to a gene; V was cut back by 4 bases and J by 4 bases. Per the germline V gene, CDR1 is MNHNS and CDR2 is SASEGT. The CDR3 DNA reads as TGTGCCAGCAGTGGACTAGCGGGAGATAGGTACGAGCAGTACTTC. As protein: CASSGLAGDRYEQYF.

This clone has a single count. V usage is TRBV19 and J usage is TRBJ2-1; 8 nucleotides align to TRBD2. Germline assignment: CDR1 LNHDA and CDR2 SQIVND (reference sequence). The CDR3 covers 15 residues. V dropped 8 bases and J dropped 0; count of bases not matched to a gene: 6. In DNA form, the CDR3 reads TGTGCCAGTTCTAGCGGGCTCAGCTCCTACAATGAGCAGTTCTTC. Residues: CASSSGLSSYNEQFF.

The V and J genes are TRBV7-8 and TRBJ2-7; TRBD2 matches 10 bases. V shed 5 bases and J 2 bases; nucleotides not matched to a gene: 6. In germline, CDR1 is SGHVS, CDR2 FQNEAQ. The length of the CDR3 is 15 residues. Here the CDR3 reads CASSLGTSATYEQYF. The DNA of the CDR3 is TGTGCCAGCAGCCTCGGGACTAGCGCTACCTACGAGCAGTACTTC.

V gene TRBV19 combines with J gene TRBJ2-1; 8 bases match TRBD2. V was clipped by 4 bases and J by 9 bases; unmatched bases: 14. Germline V gene data show CDR1 as LNHDA and CDR2 as SQIVND (reference sequence). This CDR3 comprises 16 residues. In DNA, the CDR3 is TGTGCCAGTAGTACCCTCGGGGAAGCGGGAGAGGCTGAGCAGTTCTTC. Amino acid sequence: CASSTLGEAGEAEQFF.

This chain links TRBV7-3 with TRBJ1-1; a weak D match, TRBD1 (5 bases). V shed 5 bases and J shed 0 bases, with 16 bases lying between them. The CDR3 consists of 16 residues. Germline loops: CDR1 SGHTA, CDR2 FQGTGA. In DNA, the CDR3 is TGTGCCAGCAGCCAAACGGGAGGGACCTTGAACACTGAAGCTTTCTTT. Translating gives CASSQTGGTLNTEAFF.

The chain combines TRBV19 with TRBJ1-2; no reliable D call. V lost 2 bases, J lost 2 bases, and 12 bases lay in between. The CDR3 has 15 residues. Germline-derived CDR1 and CDR2 are LNHDA and SQIVND (reference sequence). Here the CDR3 reads CASSIPETGNYGYTF. The CDR3 DNA follows: TGTGCCAGTAGTATACCCGAGACTGGGAACTATGGCTACACCTTC.

J is TRBJ1-2 and V is TRBV19; the match to TRBD1 covers 7 bases. Germline-derived CDR1 and CDR2 are LNHDA and SQIVND (reference sequence). The CDR3 consists of 15 residues. Losses at the gene ends were 8 bases for V and 4 bases for J; bases not matched to a gene: 13. The CDR3 DNA reads TGTGCCAGTCTTCCTTTCACGGGGGACAGCTATGGCTACACCTTC. Translation gives CASLPFTGDSYGYTF.

The chain links TRBV11-2 to TRBJ1-1; a weak D match, TRBD1 (5 bases). This CDR3 comprises 14 residues. V gave up 7 bases and J gave up 3 bases, with 15 bases separating them. Germline V gene sequence: CDR1 SGHAT, CDR2 FQNNGV. The CDR3 nucleotides read TGTGCCAGCAATCCCTGGGGGAGGTACACTGAAGCTTTCTTT. Translated, it gives CASNPWGRYTEAFF.